This T cell receptor beta chain was found in a study of blood T cell repertoires in COVID-19. About the research overall: Sources were T cells, B-cell-depleted T cells, or PBMCs; the material itself was cDNA or gDNA.

Germline lookup yields CDR1 SGHAT and CDR2 FQNNGV. The V and J ends lost 5 bases and 10 bases, in that order; junction bases with no gene match: 13. The CDR3 is 16 amino acids. TCRdb keeps only in-frame clones here, not all; method: immunoSEQ multiplex PCR. The repertoire has about 240,000 clones, approximately 86% of them found once; the top ten carry less than 8.5%. This TCR came from a woman aged 70-85 years with active or convalescent COVID-19. Sequenced: peripheral blood. This chain joins TRBV11-2 and TRBJ2-1, with TRBD2 matching 11 bases. CDR3 in amino acids: CASSRSGTSGLGEQFF. The CDR3 region has the DNA TGTGCCAGCAGCAGATCCGGGACTAGCGGACTCGGCGAGCAGTTCTTC.